This passage covers 24 T cell receptor beta chains from one sample sequenced in a study of T cell repertoires in cytomegalovirus infection. A single record per CDR3 protein comes from TCRdb applying MiXCR to the reads. The sample consists of about 450,000 distinct CDR3 sequences, roughly 30% of them appearing once. Sample: PBMCs. The receptor source for this set is a human donor in good health (CMV status not recorded). Some clones in this sample may be carry-over from other donors' samples.

This clonotype was counted between two and nine times. The V call is TRBV20-1, the J call TRBJ2-3; 10 bases agree with TRBD1. V gave up 3 bases and J gave up 4 bases; unmatched junction bases: 13. CDR1 is DFQATT, CDR2 SNEGSKA, per germline (reference sequence). The CDR3 loop spans 17 amino acids. For the CDR3, the DNA is TGCAGTGCTAGTCCCCGGCCGGGGACAGGGGCTTCAGATACGCAGTATTTT. This codes for CSASPRPGTGASDTQYF.

The chain has TRBV7-8 and TRBJ2-2, with 10 positions matching TRBD2. After removal of 3 bases from V and 7 bases from J, the junction contained 14 bases not matched to a gene. The germline CDR1 and CDR2 sequences are SGHVS and FQNEAQ. This CDR3 contains 18 residues. DNA of the CDR3: TGTGCCAGCAGCTTCCGAGTAGCGGGGGGCCTTGGGGTCGGGGAGCTGTTTTTT. This sequence encodes CASSFRVAGGLGVGELFF. The full variable domain, its missing parts supplied by reference TRBV7-8 and TRBJ2-2, is GAGVSQSPRYKVAKRGQDVALRCDPISGHVSLFWYQQALGQGPEFLTYFQNEAQLDKSGLPSDRFFAERPEGSVSTLKIQRTQQEDSAVYLCASSFRVAGGLGVGELFFGEGSRLTVL.

Points on this clonotype: No conserved phenylalanine or tryptophan ends this CDR3, so it is likely a read error. The J gene is TRBJ2-7, the V gene TRBV4-1; D is uncertain. Germline V gene sequence: CDR1 MGHRA, CDR2 YSYEKL. The CDR3 is 14 residues long. V dropped 1 base and J dropped 0 bases, with 7 bases sitting between them. CDR3: CASSQGASSYEQYL. CDR3 nucleotide sequence: TGCGCCAGCAGCCAAGGGGCCAGCTCCTACGAGCAGTACTTA.

The chain joins TRBV29-1 to TRBJ2-5, with D possibly TRBD1 on 7 matching bases. The length of the CDR3 is 14 residues. V was cut by 6 bases and J by 1 base, with 15 bases left in between. Germline assignment: CDR1 SQVTM and CDR2 ANQGSEA. CDR3 in amino acids: CSVGGTGAQETQYF. CDR3 sequence (DNA): TGCAGCGTGGGGGGCACAGGGGCCCAAGAGACCCAGTACTTC.

Many counts were recorded for this clonotype. CDR3 sequence (DNA): TGTGCCAGCAGTACGACAGGGGGCAACACTGAAGCTTTCTTT. Amino acid sequence: CASSTTGGNTEAFF. The gene calls are TRBV12-3 or TRBV12-4 and TRBJ1-1; 10 bases line up with TRBD1. CDR3 length: 14 amino acids. V trimming: 5 bases; J trimming: 2 bases; junction bases outside the gene matches: 2.

This clonotype was seen at least ten times. At one end the junction does not follow the germline gene, possibly because of a read error. The V gene is TRBV5-1, the J gene TRBJ1-6; maybe TRBD1 (5 bases). CDR1 is SGHRS, CDR2 YFSETQ, per germline. This CDR3 region has 13 residues. The CDR3 loop is CASSLEGDSPLHF. The CDR3 bases are TGTGCCAGCAGCTTAGAAGGGGATTCACCCCTCCACTTT.

The V gene is TRBV29-1, the J gene TRBJ1-4; 7 bases line up with TRBD1. The CDR3 extends over 13 amino acids. From germline, CDR1 is SQVTM and CDR2 ANQGSEA. Trimming took 6 bases from V and 6 from J; bases not matched to a gene: 7. CDR3 in DNA: TGCAGCGTAACAGGGGCCCGAGATGAAAAACTGTTTTTT. Its protein is CSVTGARDEKLFF.

The chain has TRBV29-1 and TRBJ2-4, with D perhaps TRBD1 (5 bases). CDR1 and CDR2 from the germline V gene are SQVTM and ANQGSEA. The V and J ends lost 6 bases and 0 bases respectively, with 15 bases between them. The CDR3 totals 15 residues. The DNA of the CDR3 is TGCAGCGTCGAAATCGGACAAAAAGCCAAAAACATTCAGTACTTC. Translation: CSVEIGQKAKNIQYF.

This chain connects TRBV15 to TRBJ1-4; D is unclear. This CDR3 spans 13 amino acids. V lost 4 bases to trimming and J lost 4 bases, with 7 bases between them. Germline CDR1 reads LNHNV; CDR2 reads YYDKDF (reference sequence). CDR3 loop: CATSTPHNEKLFF. The CDR3 coding sequence is TGTGCCACCAGCACTCCCCATAATGAAAAACTGTTTTTT.

Remarks on this clonotype: This clone may be a read error of a much larger clone one base away. The J gene is TRBJ1-5, the V gene TRBV6-1; D is uncertain. This CDR3 is 15 amino acids long. Germline V lookup: CDR1 MNHNS, CDR2 SASEGT. The CDR3 coding sequence is TGTGCCAGCAGTGAAGCCTGGGAGTACAATCCGCCCCAGCATTTT. This sequence encodes CASSEAWEYNPPQHF.

The chain carries TRBV5-5 and TRBJ2-1; TRBD1 is a possible D gene (6 bases). Germline CDR1 and CDR2: SGHKS and YYEKEE (reference sequence). The CDR3 length is 17 residues. Between the trimmed V and J ends, which lost 0 bases and 0 bases, there was a span of 13 bases. CDR3 nucleotide sequence: TGTGCCAGCAGCTTGGAGGCAGGGGCCAGCTCCTACAATGAGCAGTTCTTC. Its protein is CASSLEAGASSYNEQFF.

With regard to this clonotype: This may be a read error, as it is one base from a much larger clone. Likely a read error: the CDR3 ends without its conserved phenylalanine or tryptophan. The rearrangement links TRBV12-3 or TRBV12-4 to TRBJ2-7, with 9 nucleotides matching TRBD1. The CDR3 spans 14 residues. The trim removed 4 bases at V and 5 bases at J, leaving 6 bases unmatched. CDR3 region: CASSSRTGEDEQYL. DNA for the CDR3: TGTGCCAGCAGTTCTCGGACAGGGGAGGACGAGCAGTACTTA.

This clonotype was counted between two and nine times. This chain connects TRBV28 to TRBJ2-3; D remains ambiguous. Between the trimmed V and J ends, which lost 5 bases and 1 base, there was a span of 19 bases. The CDR3 loop spans 17 amino acids. The germline V gene has CDR1 MDHEN and CDR2 SYDVKM. DNA of the CDR3: TGTGCCAGCAGTCCTTACCCGAGACCAACCCGCACAGATACGCAGTATTTT. Translated: CASSPYPRPTRTDTQYF.

A word on this clonotype: A much larger clone differs by one base, so this may be a read error. The genes are TRBV7-2 and TRBJ2-1; D possibly corresponds to TRBD2 (6 bases). The CDR3 is made up of 16 amino acids. V was cut by 2 bases and J by 0 bases, with 11 bases left in between. Germline CDR1 and CDR2: SGHTA and FQGNSA. The CDR3 DNA sequence: TGTGCCAGCAGCTTAAAAGGCGGGACCTCCTACAATGAGCAGTTCTTC. The encoded protein is CASSLKGGTSYNEQFF.

This clonotype was observed at least ten times. J is TRBJ2-7 and V is TRBV10-2; possibly TRBD1 for D (6 bases). V gave up 6 bases and J gave up 6 bases, with 12 bases separating them. CDR1 WSHSY and CDR2 SAAADI come from the germline V gene. The length of the CDR3 is 12 residues. CDR3 residues: CASRLAQGEQYF. The DNA of the CDR3 is TGCGCCAGCAGGCTGGCACAGGGCGAGCAGTACTTC.

This clonotype was observed many times. The gene calls are TRBV7-2 and TRBJ1-5; D gene uncertain. Germline V gene data show CDR1 as SGHTA and CDR2 as FQGNSA. CDR3 length: 13 amino acids. V was clipped by 5 bases and J by 3 bases, with 8 bases between them. The CDR3 spells CASSRELNQPQHF. The CDR3 DNA sequence: TGTGCCAGCAGCCGGGAGCTCAATCAGCCCCAGCATTTT.

The chain joins TRBV4-1 to TRBJ2-3; D is perhaps TRBD2 (5 bases). The V gene's germline CDR1 is MGHRA and CDR2 YSYEKL. The CDR3 sequence is 18 residues long. V was clipped by 0 bases and J by 4 bases, with 20 bases between them. The CDR3 spells CASSQDLLDSFVADTQYF. The DNA for the CDR3 is TGCGCCAGCAGCCAAGATCTTCTGGACTCCTTCGTCGCAGATACGCAGTATTTT.

The chain combines TRBV7-4 with TRBJ1-1; D gene uncertain. There are 11 residues in the CDR3. Germline CDR1 is SGHVT and CDR2 is SQSDAQ. The V end lost 1 base, the J end lost 14 bases, and 11 bases lay between the germline ends. The CDR3 DNA reads TGTGCCAGCAGCTTAGAGACTGAATCGTTCTTT. Protein: CASSLETESFF. Full variable domain (missing parts from reference TRBV7-4 and TRBJ1-1): GAGVSQSPRYKVAKRGRDVALRCDSISGHVTLYWYRQTLGQGSEVLTYSQSDAQRDKSGRPSGRFSAERPERSVSTLKIQRTEQGDSAVYLCASSLETESFFGQGTRLTVV.

This clonotype was seen a handful of times. The rearrangement joins TRBV7-2 to TRBJ2-1, with 7 nucleotides matching TRBD2. The CDR3 loop spans 15 amino acids. The germline V gene has CDR1 SGHTA and CDR2 FQGNSA. The trim removed 10 bases at V and 0 bases at J, leaving 9 bases unmatched. The CDR3 bases are TGTGCCACCATTCTCCGGGACTACTCCTACAATGAGCAGTTCTTC. The encoded protein is CATILRDYSYNEQFF.

Turning to this clonotype: Since a much larger clone is just one base distant, this may be a read error. The rearrangement joins TRBV7-2 to TRBJ1-3; D unresolved. The CDR3 runs to 16 residues. CDR1 and CDR2 from the germline V gene are SGHTA and FQGNSA. Trimming left V 5 bases short and J 0 bases short, with 14 bases between. The CDR3 coding sequence is TGTGCCAGCAGCCCCCGGGCGACAACCTCTGGAAACACCATATATTTT. Its protein product is CASSPRATTSGNTIYF.

This clonotype has only one observation. Mismatch with germline at one junction end may stem from a read error. The chain combines TRBV7-6 with TRBJ2-1; D call uncertain. This CDR3 region has 16 residues. Per germline, CDR1 SGHVS and CDR2 FNYEAQ. CDR3 in amino acids: CASSNNLANSYNAQFF. Here the CDR3 DNA reads TGTGCCAGCAGCAATAACCTCGCGAACTCCTACAATGCGCAGTTCTTC.

V and J are TRBV2 and TRBJ2-1, with D unresolved. Germline V gives CDR1 SNHLY, CDR2 FYNNEI. Trimming removed 7 bases from V and 0 bases from J, with 7 bases in between. The CDR3 loop spans 13 amino acids. The CDR3 spells CASTGSSYNEQFF. The CDR3 nucleotides are TGTGCCAGCACTGGAAGCTCCTACAATGAGCAGTTCTTC.

This clonotype occurred many times. The chain is built from TRBV6-2 or TRBV6-3 and TRBJ1-5; TRBD1 might be the D (5 bases). The V gene's germline CDR1 is MNHEY and CDR2 SVGEGT. Trimming shortened V by 4 bases and J by 8 bases, and 15 bases separated the two germline ends. The CDR3 loop spans 14 amino acids. The CDR3 region has the DNA TGTGCCAGCAGTTCGGGACCACAGACTAAGCCCCAGCATTTT. The encoded protein is CASSSGPQTKPQHF.

This clonotype was recorded a few times. The CDR3 DNA reads TGCGCCAGCAGCCCGGGGCGGCGCTCGGAGCTGTTTTTT. This codes for CASSPGRRSELFF. The chain has TRBV5-1 and TRBJ2-2; D is possibly TRBD1 or TRBD2 (5 bases each). This CDR3 region has 13 residues. Germline V gene lookup returns CDR1 SGHRS and CDR2 YFSETQ. Trimming shortened V by 4 bases and J by 10 bases, and 14 bases separated the two germline ends.